This T cell receptor (beta chain) comes out of a study of response to subunit inactivated influenza vaccine. TCRdb itself ran the RT-PCR reads through MiXCR, one entry per CDR3 protein. The sample holds approximately 500,000 distinct CDR3 sequences, 13% seen once. The trim removed 4 bases at V and 5 bases at J, leaving 11 bases unmatched. In germline, CDR1 is DFQATT, CDR2 SNEGSKA (reference sequence). The CDR3 is 16 residues long. This TCR derives from a man aged 45-60 years who received an inactivated influenza vaccine. Sequencing was performed on PBMCs from blood, taken roughly 45 days after vaccination. The rearrangement uses TRBV20-1 and TRBJ2-1; 10 bases match TRBD2. In DNA, the CDR3 is TGCAGTGCTACCCTCGGAGCGGGGGGGATAAACAATGAGCAGTTCTTC. The encoded protein is CSATLGAGGINNEQFF.